Shown below are 9 T cell receptor beta chains from a single sample sequenced in a study of PD-1 blockade in mismatch repair-deficient tumors. The assay was immunoSEQ multiplex PCR, and TCRdb's table has in-frame clones only and misses some. The sample holds about 84,000 clones, approximately 81% seen once. The starting material was peripheral blood, obtained 12 weeks after starting pembrolizumab. These receptors came from an adult with mismatch repair-deficient cancer.

The chain couples TRBV6-6 to TRBJ2-7; TRBD1 agrees at 8 bases. CDR1 MNHNY and CDR2 SVGAGI come from the germline V gene (reference sequence). The V gene end was trimmed by 5 bases and the J gene end by 3 bases; junction bases not matched to a gene: 6. This CDR3 has 14 residues. CDR3 in DNA: TGTGCCAGCAGTAAAGGACAGGGTGGCTACGAGCAGTACTTC. Its translation: CASSKGQGGYEQYF.

The chain carries TRBV7-2 and TRBJ1-2, with D possibly TRBD1 on 5 matching bases. Trimming took 5 bases from V and 5 from J, leaving 12 bases between them. The CDR3 has 13 amino acids. Per germline, CDR1 SGHTA and CDR2 FQGNSA. CDR3 sequence reads: CASSRGTEYGYTF. CDR3 nucleotide sequence: TGTGCCAGCAGCCGCGGGACGGAGTATGGCTACACCTTC.

J is TRBJ2-7 and V is TRBV9; D possibly corresponds to TRBD2 (7 bases). There are 14 residues in the CDR3. Germline V gene lookup returns CDR1 SGDLS and CDR2 YYNGEE. V lost 5 bases and J 1 base, leaving 13 bases between the germline ends. The DNA of the CDR3 is TGTGCCAGCAGTCGGGGGGCGGGATCCTACGAGCAGTACTTC. It specifies CASSRGAGSYEQYF.

The chain has TRBV5-6 and TRBJ2-7; D is undetermined. The germline V and J ends were trimmed by 2 bases and 2 bases, with 11 bases remaining between them. There are 14 residues in the CDR3. Germline-derived CDR1 and CDR2 are SGHDT and YYEEEE. In nucleotides, the CDR3 is TGTGCCAGCAGCTTCGCCGTTGGGGCCTACGAGCAGTACTTC. This translates into CASSFAVGAYEQYF. Drawing the rest from reference TRBV5-6 and TRBJ2-7, the complete variable domain is DAGVTQSPTHLIKTRGQQVTLRCSPKSGHDTVSWYQQALGQGPQFIFQYYEEEERQRGNFPDRFSGHQFPNYSSELNVNALLLGDSALYLCASSFAVGAYEQYFGPGTRLTVT.

This clone is a singleton in its sample. The V call is TRBV19, the J call TRBJ2-7, with TRBD1 matching 10 bases. The germline V gene has CDR1 LNHDA and CDR2 SQIVND (reference sequence). The CDR3 consists of 14 residues. J lost 5 bases, V lost 4 bases, and 5 bases had no gene match. CDR3 amino acids: CASSTGTGENEQYF. CDR3 bases: TGTGCCAGTAGTACCGGGACAGGGGAGAACGAGCAGTACTTC.

The chain employs TRBV28 and TRBJ1-1; TRBD1 might be the D (6 bases). Trimming removed 5 bases at V and 4 bases at J, with 14 bases between. The CDR3 extends over 14 amino acids. The germline V gene has CDR1 MDHEN and CDR2 SYDVKM. The CDR3 DNA reads as TGTGCCAGCAGTACAACAGGGATGGGCACTGAAGCTTTCTTT. Its protein is CASSTTGMGTEAFF.

V gene TRBV19 combines with J gene TRBJ1-1; no definite D call. Germline CDR1 and CDR2: LNHDA and SQIVND (reference sequence). Deletions cut 6 bases from V and 2 bases from J, with 4 bases between. The CDR3 consists of 11 residues. CDR3 in amino acids: CASRYNTEAFF. CDR3 in DNA: TGTGCCAGTAGGTATAACACTGAAGCTTTCTTT.

This chain uses TRBV11-3 with TRBJ2-7; 10 bases agree with TRBD2. The germline gives CDR1 SGHNT, CDR2 YENEEA. This CDR3 is 14 amino acids long. V trimming: 5 bases; J trimming: 5 bases; junction bases outside the gene matches: 6. The CDR3 region has the DNA TGTGCCAGCAGCCTAGCGGGAGCCCCCCACGAGCAGTACTTC. Encoded protein: CASSLAGAPHEQYF. Full variable domain (missing parts from reference TRBV11-3 and TRBJ2-7): EAGVVQSPRYKIIEKKQPVAFWCNPISGHNTLYWYLQNLGQGPELLIRYENEEAVDDSQLPKDRFSAERLKGVDSTLKIQPAELGDSAVYLCASSLAGAPHEQYFGPGTRLTVT.

The V call is TRBV11-1, the J call TRBJ2-3; 11 bases are a match to TRBD2. The CDR3 is 16 amino acids. The germline V gene has CDR1 SGHAT and CDR2 FQDESV (reference sequence). V was clipped by 2 bases and J by 5 bases; unmatched bases: 6. The CDR3 bases are TGTGCCAGCAGCTTAATACTAGCGGGAGACTTAGATACGCAGTATTTT. Amino acids: CASSLILAGDLDTQYF. The full variable domain, with the rest looked up from reference TRBV11-1 and TRBJ2-3, is EAEVAQSPRYKITEKSQAVAFWCDPISGHATLYWYRQILGQGPELLVQFQDESVVDDSQLPKDRFSAERLKGVDSTLKIQPAELGDSAMYLCASSLILAGDLDTQYFGPGTRLTVL.